The 29 T cell receptor beta chains presented below share a single source sample, sequenced in a study of T cell repertoires in cytomegalovirus infection. TCRdb called the reads again in MiXCR, with one record for every CDR3 protein. The table includes 200,000 to 300,000 distinct CDR3 sequences, roughly an eighth detected once. The specimen sequenced was PBMCs. The receptors here all came from a human donor in good health (CMV status not recorded). Some clones in this sample may be carry-over from other donors' samples.

The table lists this clonotype with many counts. This chain's CDR3 is CASIRDTEAFF. CDR3 sequence (DNA): TGTGCCAGCATCCGGGACACTGAAGCTTTCTTT. The J gene is TRBJ1-1, the V gene TRBV6-6; D is uncertain. Trimming stripped 7 bases from V and 3 bases from J, with 6 bases between. The CDR3 sequence is 11 residues long. CDR1 is MNHNY, CDR2 SVGAGI, per germline (reference sequence).

On this clonotype itself: A much more abundant neighbour one base away suggests this may be a read error. V is TRBV28 and J is TRBJ2-2, with TRBD2 matching over 12 bases. The germline V gene has CDR1 MDHEN and CDR2 SYDVKM. The CDR3 covers 17 residues. This CDR3 is CASSLWTSGSSVGELLF. CDR3 in DNA: TGTGCCAGCAGTTTATGGACTAGCGGGAGTTCGGTCGGGGAGCTGCTTTTT. The full variable domain, with the rest looked up from reference TRBV28 and TRBJ2-2, is DVKVTQSSRYLVKRTGEKVFLECVQDMDHENMFWYRQDPGLGLRLIYFSYDVKMKEKGDIPEGYSVSREKKERFSLILESASTNQTSMYLCASSLWTSGSSVGELLFGEGSRLTVL.

This clonotype was detected only a few times. The V call is TRBV7-2, the J call TRBJ1-1; no reliable D call. The V gene lost 3 bases and the J gene lost 1 base, with 9 bases spanning the gap. CDR1 SGHTA and CDR2 FQGNSA come from the germline V gene. This CDR3 is built from 14 residues. The CDR3 reads CASSFSFQNTEAFF. The CDR3 bases are TGTGCCAGCAGCTTTTCATTCCAGAACACTGAAGCTTTCTTT.

This clonotype occurred many times. The chain links TRBV28 to TRBJ1-2, with D perhaps matching TRBD1 (5 bases). The CDR3 runs to 14 residues. V was clipped by 5 bases and J by 2 bases, with 12 bases between them. Germline CDR1 reads MDHEN; CDR2 reads SYDVKM. CDR3 amino acids: CASSTRDGNYGYTF. CDR3 bases: TGTGCCAGCAGTACGCGGGACGGCAACTATGGCTACACCTTC.

This clonotype was counted ten times or more. The chain has TRBV12-3 or TRBV12-4 and TRBJ2-7; 8 bases fit TRBD2. V lost 5 bases, J lost 5 bases, and 8 bases stayed unmatched. The CDR3 runs 14 residues. The CDR3 coding sequence is TGTGCCAGCAGTGCCGGGACTAGTAACCACGAGCAGTACTTC. This sequence encodes CASSAGTSNHEQYF.

This clonotype was recorded at least ten times. The gene calls are TRBV7-2 and TRBJ2-7; 14 nucleotides match TRBD2. This CDR3 contains 16 residues. V trimming: 5 bases; J trimming: 4 bases; junction bases outside the gene matches: 7. The germline gives CDR1 SGHTA, CDR2 FQGNSA. This chain's CDR3 is CASSPRGLAGVYEQYF. In DNA, the CDR3 is TGTGCCAGCAGCCCCAGGGGACTAGCGGGAGTTTACGAGCAGTACTTC.

This chain connects TRBV12-3 or TRBV12-4 to TRBJ1-4; D possibly corresponds to TRBD1 (5 bases). The germline V and J ends were trimmed by 3 bases and 7 bases, with 15 bases remaining between them. This CDR3 comprises 15 residues. The CDR3 DNA is TGTGCCAGCAGTTTTCCCGTAGTCGGGGCTGAAAAACTGTTTTTT. It codes for CASSFPVVGAEKLFF.

There are many counts of this clonotype. This sequence joins TRBV28 and TRBJ1-2; 12 bases agree with TRBD1. Germline V lookup: CDR1 MDHEN, CDR2 SYDVKM. V trimming: 1 base; J trimming: 14 bases; junction bases outside the gene matches: 14. This CDR3 region has 16 residues. The CDR3 bases are TGTGCCAGCAGTTTATTGCCGACCGGGACAGGGGGCAGTTTAACCTTC. As protein: CASSLLPTGTGGSLTF.

The chain is built from TRBV15 and TRBJ2-5, with D uncertain. The germline V and J ends were trimmed by 0 bases and 2 bases, with 10 bases remaining between them. The CDR3 length is 15 residues. Germline CDR1 is LNHNV and CDR2 is YYDKDF (reference sequence). The CDR3 spells CATSRDQLQQETQYF. CDR3 DNA: TGTGCCACCAGCAGAGATCAACTACAGCAAGAGACCCAGTACTTC.

This sequence joins TRBV29-1 and TRBJ1-1; 7 bases match TRBD1. Germline CDR1 is SQVTM and CDR2 is ANQGSEA. The CDR3 contains 14 residues. Germline trimming cut 7 bases from V and 0 bases from J; bases unmatched to any gene: 8. CDR3 protein: CSALTRGMNTEAFF. The DNA for the CDR3 is TGCAGCGCCCTCACCAGGGGGATGAACACTGAAGCTTTCTTT.

Ten or more counts support this clonotype. The CDR3, as DNA: TGTGCCAGCAGCCCGCATGGGGAGGGGCTAGCGGGGCTGTACTTC. Protein sequence: CASSPHGEGLAGLYF. This chain uses TRBV7-2 with TRBJ2-5; TRBD2 matches at 9 bases. This CDR3 contains 15 residues. Germline values: CDR1 SGHTA, CDR2 FQGNSA. After removal of 5 bases from V and 13 bases from J, the junction contained 17 bases not matched to a gene.

This clonotype was counted many times. The chain recombines TRBV12-3 or TRBV12-4 with TRBJ2-7; D might be TRBD1 (6 bases). The length of the CDR3 is 20 residues. V gave up 5 bases and J gave up 0 bases, with 29 bases separating them. In nucleotides, the CDR3 is TGTGCCAGCAGTCTCCGACAGGACGGCATCTTTGGCGGACCCTCCTACGAGCAGTACTTC. Its protein product is CASSLRQDGIFGGPSYEQYF.

This chain connects TRBV28 to TRBJ2-7, with D possibly called TRBD1 or TRBD2 (5 bases each). Germline loops: CDR1 MDHEN, CDR2 SYDVKM. Trimming removed 8 bases at V and 5 bases at J, with 16 bases between. CDR3 size: 13 residues. DNA of the CDR3: TGTGCCAGCTCGAGGGCAGGGTCCCACGAGCAGTACTTC. It yields the protein CASSRAGSHEQYF.

This clonotype was observed a few times. This chain connects TRBV29-1 to TRBJ1-6; D is ambiguous. Trimming took off 6 bases at V and 9 bases at J, with 15 bases between the two ends. The CDR3 consists of 13 residues. CDR1 SQVTM and CDR2 ANQGSEA come from the germline V gene. This chain's CDR3 is CSVAEGAGSPLHF. The CDR3 nucleotides are TGCAGCGTCGCCGAGGGTGCGGGTTCACCCCTCCACTTT.

This clonotype was seen at least ten times. The chain carries TRBV7-2 and TRBJ1-5, with D maybe TRBD1 (6 bases). V lost 1 base to trimming and J lost 0 bases, with 13 bases between them. Germline V gene lookup returns CDR1 SGHTA and CDR2 FQGNSA. CDR3 length: 17 amino acids. The CDR3 is CASSLVQGEFSNQPQHF. The CDR3 nucleotides are TGTGCCAGCAGCTTAGTACAGGGCGAGTTTAGCAATCAGCCCCAGCATTTT.

The chain is built from TRBV6-4 and TRBJ2-2; 8 bases agree with TRBD1. The germline CDR1 and CDR2 sequences are MRHNA and SNTAGT. V lost 6 bases to trimming and J lost 4 bases; unmatched junction nucleotides: 4. The CDR3 runs 14 residues. The CDR3 DNA reads as TGTGCCAGCAGGACCGACAGGGGCACCGGGGAGCTGTTTTTT. As protein: CASRTDRGTGELFF.

This clonotype was recorded many times. The rearrangement joins TRBV7-2 to TRBJ2-3; 7 nucleotides agree with TRBD1. J gave up 5 bases and V 3 bases, and 5 bases lay outside the gene matches. The length of the CDR3 is 14 residues. Germline V gives CDR1 SGHTA, CDR2 FQGNSA. CDR3 sequence reads: CASSLLGGQDTQYF. In DNA form, the CDR3 reads TGTGCCAGCAGCTTGTTAGGGGGCCAAGATACGCAGTATTTT.

This clonotype was recorded many times. The chain is built from TRBV2 and TRBJ1-2, with a weak D call TRBD1 (5 bases). CDR1 SNHLY and CDR2 FYNNEI come from the germline V gene. The V and J ends lost 3 bases and 7 bases respectively, with 12 bases between them. CDR3 length: 13 residues. CDR3 protein: CASSELRAGGYTF. The DNA for the CDR3 is TGTGCCAGCAGTGAGCTCAGGGCTGGTGGCTACACCTTC.

J is TRBJ2-2 and V is TRBV20-1; 9 bases are a match to TRBD1. Germline trimming cut 3 bases from V and 4 bases from J; bases unmatched to any gene: 3. The CDR3 spans 14 residues. Germline loops: CDR1 DFQATT, CDR2 SNEGSKA (reference sequence). In DNA, the CDR3 is TGCAGTGCTAGGAAACAGGGGGCCACCGGGGAGCTGTTTTTT. It specifies CSARKQGATGELFF.

The chain employs TRBV20-1 and TRBJ2-7; D may match TRBD1 or TRBD2 (5 bases each). CDR3 length: 11 residues. Trimming took 3 bases from V and 5 from J, leaving 8 bases between them. Germline V gene sequence: CDR1 DFQATT, CDR2 SNEGSKA (reference sequence). CDR3 sequence reads: CSASWDHEQYF. In DNA, the CDR3 is TGCAGTGCTAGTTGGGACCACGAGCAGTACTTC.

This clonotype was seen ten or more times. The rearrangement links TRBV7-8 to TRBJ2-3, with 8 bases aligning to TRBD2. The CDR3 loop spans 17 amino acids. The ends lost 1 base at V and 4 bases at J; junction bases unmatched: 10. CDR1 and CDR2 from the germline V gene are SGHVS and FQNEAQ. CDR3: CASSLELGGGFADTQYF. The CDR3 region has the DNA TGTGCCAGCAGCTTAGAGTTGGGCGGGGGGTTCGCAGATACGCAGTATTTT.

The CDR3 is CSAPRGGGSTDTQYF. DNA for the CDR3: TGCAGTGCTCCCCGGGGGGGGGGGAGCACAGATACGCAGTATTTT. The chain has TRBV20-1 and TRBJ2-3; 8 bases map to TRBD2. Trimming removed 5 bases from V and 0 bases from J; junction bases left unmatched: 7. This CDR3 has 15 amino acids. Per the germline V gene, CDR1 is DFQATT and CDR2 is SNEGSKA (reference sequence).

The rearrangement links TRBV29-1 to TRBJ2-7; no definite D call. The germline V gene encodes CDR1 SQVTM and CDR2 ANQGSEA. This CDR3 is built from 14 residues. Deletions cut 0 bases from V and 2 bases from J, with 11 bases between. The CDR3 sequence: CSVEDSQLAYEQYF. CDR3 nucleotide sequence: TGCAGCGTTGAAGATTCACAGCTTGCCTACGAGCAGTACTTC.

This clonotype was detected many times. The rearrangement links TRBV23-1 to TRBJ2-3; 10 bases line up with TRBD2. TRBV23-1 is labeled an ORF, and its function is uncertain. This CDR3 is 16 amino acids long. The ends lost 2 bases at V and 6 bases at J; junction bases unmatched: 8. CDR3: CASSQPDLAGEDTQYF. The CDR3 DNA reads TGCGCCAGCAGTCAACCGGACCTAGCGGGGGAGGATACGCAGTATTTT.

The rearrangement links TRBV6-4 to TRBJ1-2; D gene unclear. Germline assignment: CDR1 MRHNA and CDR2 SNTAGT. The V gene lost 6 bases and the J gene lost 4 bases, with 12 bases spanning the gap. This CDR3 has 13 residues. CDR3 nucleotides: TGTGCCAGCAGCCCGGGTCTAACCTATGGCTACACCTTC. The encoded protein is CASSPGLTYGYTF.

This clonotype was observed at least ten times. The V gene is TRBV6-1, the J gene TRBJ2-7; no clear D gene. The CDR3 loop spans 12 amino acids. V was pared by 6 bases and J by 4 bases, with 10 bases between. Germline lookup yields CDR1 MNHNS and CDR2 SASEGT. CDR3 sequence (DNA): TGTGCCAGCAGCCCGGACGGGTACGAGCAGTACTTC. Its protein is CASSPDGYEQYF.

The chain combines TRBV7-8 with TRBJ1-4; D perhaps matches TRBD1 (5 bases). Trimming cost V 5 bases and J 8 bases, with 21 bases left between them. The CDR3 runs to 16 residues. Germline V gene data show CDR1 as SGHVS and CDR2 as FQNEAQ. This CDR3 reads CASSALAGQRREKLFF. The CDR3 nucleotides read TGTGCCAGCAGCGCCCTAGCGGGGCAGAGGAGAGAAAAACTGTTTTTT.

This clonotype was counted many times. The chain combines TRBV6-5 with TRBJ2-2, with 7 bases that match TRBD2. The germline V gene encodes CDR1 MNHEY and CDR2 SVGAGI. The CDR3 loop spans 14 amino acids. Trimming at V came to 5 bases and at J to 3 bases, leaving 3 bases not matched to a gene. The DNA of the CDR3 is TGTGCCAGCAGTCGACTAGCAGACACCGGGGAGCTGTTTTTT. This sequence encodes CASSRLADTGELFF.

The chain couples TRBV20-1 to TRBJ2-2; TRBD1 is a possible D gene (5 bases). The V end was cut by 6 bases, the J end by 3 bases, with 8 bases between. The CDR3 consists of 12 residues. Germline values: CDR1 DFQATT, CDR2 SNEGSKA (reference sequence). CDR3 nucleotide sequence: TGCAGTGCCCTAGGGGACACCGGGGAGCTGTTTTTT. The encoded protein is CSALGDTGELFF.